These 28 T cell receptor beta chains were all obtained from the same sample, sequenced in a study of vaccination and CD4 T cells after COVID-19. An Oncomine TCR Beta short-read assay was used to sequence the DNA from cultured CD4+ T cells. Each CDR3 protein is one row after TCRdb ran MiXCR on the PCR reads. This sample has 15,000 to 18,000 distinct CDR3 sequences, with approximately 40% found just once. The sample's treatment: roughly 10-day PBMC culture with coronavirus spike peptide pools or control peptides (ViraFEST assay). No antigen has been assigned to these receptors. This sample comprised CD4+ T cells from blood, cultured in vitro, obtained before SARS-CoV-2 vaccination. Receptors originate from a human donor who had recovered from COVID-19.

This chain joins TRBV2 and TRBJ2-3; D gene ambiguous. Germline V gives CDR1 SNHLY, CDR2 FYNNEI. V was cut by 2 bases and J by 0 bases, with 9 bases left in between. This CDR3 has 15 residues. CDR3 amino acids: CASSELVSSTDTQYF. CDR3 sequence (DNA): TGTGCCAGCAGTGAACTAGTCTCGAGCACAGATACGCAGTATTTT.

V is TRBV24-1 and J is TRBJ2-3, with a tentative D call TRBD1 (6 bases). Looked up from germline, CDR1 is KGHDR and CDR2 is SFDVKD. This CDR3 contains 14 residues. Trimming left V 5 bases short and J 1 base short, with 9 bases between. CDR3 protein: CATSGAGGTDTQYF. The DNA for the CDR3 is TGTGCCACCAGTGGGGCAGGGGGCACAGATACGCAGTATTTT.

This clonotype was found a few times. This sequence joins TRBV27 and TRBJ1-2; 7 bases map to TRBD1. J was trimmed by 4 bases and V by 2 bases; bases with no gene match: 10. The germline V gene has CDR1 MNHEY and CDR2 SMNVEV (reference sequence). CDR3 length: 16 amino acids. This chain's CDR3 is CASSLKGLGQPYGYTF. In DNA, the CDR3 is TGTGCCAGCAGTTTAAAGGGACTGGGACAGCCCTATGGCTACACCTTC.

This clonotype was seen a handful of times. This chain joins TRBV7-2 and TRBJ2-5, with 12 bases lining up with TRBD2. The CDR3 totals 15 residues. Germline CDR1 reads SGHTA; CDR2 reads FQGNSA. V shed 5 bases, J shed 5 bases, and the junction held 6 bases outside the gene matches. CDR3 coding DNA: TGTGCCAGCAGCCGAGCTAGCGGGGGGGCCGAGACCCAGTACTTC. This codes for CASSRASGGAETQYF.

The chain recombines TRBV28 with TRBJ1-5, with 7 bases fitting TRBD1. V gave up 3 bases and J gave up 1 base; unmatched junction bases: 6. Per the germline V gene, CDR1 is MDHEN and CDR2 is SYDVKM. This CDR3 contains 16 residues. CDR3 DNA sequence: TGTGCCAGCAGTTTGCTGACAGGGATCAGCAATCAGCCCCAGCATTTT. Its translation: CASSLLTGISNQPQHF.

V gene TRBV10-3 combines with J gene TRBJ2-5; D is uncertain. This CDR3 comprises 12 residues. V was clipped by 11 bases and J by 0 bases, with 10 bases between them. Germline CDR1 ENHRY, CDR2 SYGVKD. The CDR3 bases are TGTGCCTCTAACAGTAACCAAGAGACCCAGTACTTC. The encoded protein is CASNSNQETQYF.

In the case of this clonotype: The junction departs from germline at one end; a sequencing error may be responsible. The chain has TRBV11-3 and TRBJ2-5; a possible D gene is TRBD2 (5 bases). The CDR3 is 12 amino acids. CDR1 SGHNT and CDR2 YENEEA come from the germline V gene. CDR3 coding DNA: TGTGCCAGCAGCTTCCGGGGAGAGGCCCAGTACTTC. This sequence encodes CASSFRGEAQYF.

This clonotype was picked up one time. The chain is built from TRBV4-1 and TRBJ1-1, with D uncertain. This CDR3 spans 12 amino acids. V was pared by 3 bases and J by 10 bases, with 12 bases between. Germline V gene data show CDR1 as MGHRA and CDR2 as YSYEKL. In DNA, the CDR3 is TGCGCCAGCAGCCAGCCCCTGGGTGGAGCTTTCTTT. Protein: CASSQPLGGAFF.

CDR3 bases: TGCAGTGCTAGAGGGGCGGGACAGCACAATCAGCCCCAGCATTTT. It encodes CSARGAGQHNQPQHF. The chain carries TRBV20-1 and TRBJ1-5; 7 positions agree with TRBD1. There are 15 residues in the CDR3. Germline V CDR1 and CDR2: DFQATT, SNEGSKA (reference sequence). V lost 1 base to trimming and J lost 3 bases; unmatched junction nucleotides: 6.

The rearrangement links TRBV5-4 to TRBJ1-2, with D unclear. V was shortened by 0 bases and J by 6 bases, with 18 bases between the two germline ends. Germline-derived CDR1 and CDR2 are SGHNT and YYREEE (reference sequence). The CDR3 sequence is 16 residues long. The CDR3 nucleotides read TGTGCCAGCAGCTTGGGGAAGGGTACTGATCTGCATGGCTACACCTTC. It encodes CASSLGKGTDLHGYTF.

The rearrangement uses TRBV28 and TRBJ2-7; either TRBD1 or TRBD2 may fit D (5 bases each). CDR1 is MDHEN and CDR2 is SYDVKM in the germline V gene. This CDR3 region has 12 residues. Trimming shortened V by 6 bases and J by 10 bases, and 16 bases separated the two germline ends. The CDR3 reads CASSPQRGPQYF. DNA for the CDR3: TGTGCCAGCAGCCCTCAGAGGGGCCCCCAGTACTTC.

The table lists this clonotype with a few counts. Here the CDR3 reads CASSRDSPPYEQYF. The DNA of the CDR3 is TGTGCCAGCAGTCGTGACAGCCCACCCTACGAGCAGTACTTC. V gene TRBV2 combines with J gene TRBJ2-7; a weak D match, TRBD1 (5 bases). Germline CDR1 and CDR2: SNHLY and FYNNEI. CDR3 length: 14 amino acids. V was trimmed by 5 bases and J by 2 bases, leaving 13 bases between them.

Here the CDR3 DNA reads TGTGCCAGCAGTGAACTAGCGGGAGGAAGGTACGAGCAGTACTTC. Residues: CASSELAGGRYEQYF. The chain couples TRBV27 to TRBJ2-7; 12 nucleotides align to TRBD2. With V trimmed by 5 bases and J by 4 bases, 6 bases remained unmatched. The CDR3 has 15 amino acids. Per the germline V gene, CDR1 is MNHEY and CDR2 is SMNVEV (reference sequence).

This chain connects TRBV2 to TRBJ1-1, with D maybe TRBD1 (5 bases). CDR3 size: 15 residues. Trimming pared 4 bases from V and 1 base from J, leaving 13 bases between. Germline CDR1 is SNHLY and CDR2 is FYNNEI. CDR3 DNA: TGTGCCAGCAGTGTACAAGGTGGGACGAACACTGAAGCTTTCTTT. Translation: CASSVQGGTNTEAFF.

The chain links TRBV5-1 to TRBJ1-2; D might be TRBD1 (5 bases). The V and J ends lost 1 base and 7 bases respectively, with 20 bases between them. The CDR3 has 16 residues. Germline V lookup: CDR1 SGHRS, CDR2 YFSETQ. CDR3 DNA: TGCGCCAGCAGCTTGTTCGGTCAAGGAGGGACGGCTGGCTACACCTTC. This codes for CASSLFGQGGTAGYTF.

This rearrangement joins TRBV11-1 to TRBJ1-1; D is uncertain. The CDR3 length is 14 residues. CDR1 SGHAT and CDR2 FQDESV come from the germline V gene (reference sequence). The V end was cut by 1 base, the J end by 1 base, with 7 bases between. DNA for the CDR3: TGTGCCAGCAGCTTAGTTCGGGGGAACACTGAAGCTTTCTTT. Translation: CASSLVRGNTEAFF.

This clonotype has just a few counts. The CDR3: CASTPYHRGHETQYF. The CDR3 DNA sequence: TGTGCCAGCACCCCTTACCACAGGGGCCATGAGACCCAGTACTTC. The chain employs TRBV6-1 and TRBJ2-5, with 7 bases lining up with TRBD1. The CDR3 contains 15 residues. Per germline, CDR1 MNHNS and CDR2 SASEGT. The junction had 13 bases not matched to a gene; V was cut back by 7 bases and J by 5 bases.

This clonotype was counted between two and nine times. CDR3 sequence: CASRPGPNSPLHF. The DNA for the CDR3 is TGTGCCAGCAGGCCGGGGCCTAATTCACCCCTCCACTTT. V gene TRBV6-1 combines with J gene TRBJ1-6; tentatively, D is TRBD1 (5 bases). Germline V gene sequence: CDR1 MNHNS, CDR2 SASEGT. This CDR3 region has 13 residues. The ends were cut back, 6 bases at V and 6 bases at J, with 9 bases in the middle.

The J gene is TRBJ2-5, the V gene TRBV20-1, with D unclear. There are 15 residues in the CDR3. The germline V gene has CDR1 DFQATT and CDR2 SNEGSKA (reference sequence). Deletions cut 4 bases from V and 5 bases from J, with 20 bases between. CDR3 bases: TGCAGTGCTAACCAACCCACTGGGGATTCGGAGACCCAGTACTTC. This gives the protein CSANQPTGDSETQYF.

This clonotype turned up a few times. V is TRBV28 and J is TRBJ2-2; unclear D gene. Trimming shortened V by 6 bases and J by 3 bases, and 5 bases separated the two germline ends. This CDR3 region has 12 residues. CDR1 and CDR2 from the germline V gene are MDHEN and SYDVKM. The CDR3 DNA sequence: TGTGCCAGCAGACTACACACCGGGGAGCTGTTTTTT. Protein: CASRLHTGELFF.

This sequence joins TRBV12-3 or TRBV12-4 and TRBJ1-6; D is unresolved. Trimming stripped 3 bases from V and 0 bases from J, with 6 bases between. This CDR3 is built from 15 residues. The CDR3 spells CASSFSSSYNSPLHF. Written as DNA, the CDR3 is TGTGCCAGCAGTTTCTCGAGCTCCTATAATTCACCCCTCCACTTT.

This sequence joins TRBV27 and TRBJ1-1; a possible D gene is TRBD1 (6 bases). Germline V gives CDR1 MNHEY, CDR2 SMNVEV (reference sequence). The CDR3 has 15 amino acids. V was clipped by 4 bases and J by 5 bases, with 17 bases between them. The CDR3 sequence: CASSSPQGLATEAFF. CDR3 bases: TGTGCCAGCAGTTCCCCGCAGGGGCTTGCTACTGAAGCTTTCTTT.

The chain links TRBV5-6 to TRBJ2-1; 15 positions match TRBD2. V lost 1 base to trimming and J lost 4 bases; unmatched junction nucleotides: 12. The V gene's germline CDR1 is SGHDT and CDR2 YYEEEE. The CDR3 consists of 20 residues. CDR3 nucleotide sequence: TGTGCCAGCAGCTTGCCATCCTTCGGGACTAGCGGGAGGAAGTACAATGAGCAGTTCTTC. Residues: CASSLPSFGTSGRKYNEQFF.

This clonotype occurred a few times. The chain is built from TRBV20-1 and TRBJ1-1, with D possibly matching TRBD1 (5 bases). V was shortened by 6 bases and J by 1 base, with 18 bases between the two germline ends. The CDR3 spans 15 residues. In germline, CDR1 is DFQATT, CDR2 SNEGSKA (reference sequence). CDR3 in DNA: TGCAGTGCAACCCGGGGGAACGATTGGAACACTGAAGCTTTCTTT. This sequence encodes CSATRGNDWNTEAFF.

This CDR3 is CASSFRDNLGYTF. CDR3 nucleotides: TGTGCCAGCAGCTTTCGAGACAATCTTGGCTACACCTTC. The gene calls are TRBV7-9 and TRBJ1-2; D ambiguous. The length of the CDR3 is 13 residues. Germline V gene sequence: CDR1 SEHNR, CDR2 FQNEAQ (reference sequence). V was trimmed by 3 bases and J by 7 bases, leaving 12 bases between them.

The CDR3 DNA sequence: TGTGCCAGCAGTGGTCGGCTTGGAACAGCTAACATGAACACTGAAGCTTTCTTT. Residues: CASSGRLGTANMNTEAFF. V gene TRBV28 combines with J gene TRBJ1-1, with D unresolved. There are 18 residues in the CDR3. Germline loops: CDR1 MDHEN, CDR2 SYDVKM. Trimming took off 5 bases at V and 0 bases at J, with 22 bases between the two ends.

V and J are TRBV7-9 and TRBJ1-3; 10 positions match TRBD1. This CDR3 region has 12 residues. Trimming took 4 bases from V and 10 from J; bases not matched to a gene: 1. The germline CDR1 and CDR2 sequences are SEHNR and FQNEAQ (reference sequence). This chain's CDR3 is CASSSDRGTIYF. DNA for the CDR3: TGTGCCAGCAGCTCGGACAGGGGGACCATATATTTT.

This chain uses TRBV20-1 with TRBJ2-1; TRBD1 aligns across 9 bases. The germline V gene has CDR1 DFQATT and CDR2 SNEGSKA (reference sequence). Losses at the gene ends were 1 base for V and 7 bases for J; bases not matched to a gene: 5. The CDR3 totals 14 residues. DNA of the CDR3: TGCAGTGCTAGAGCCGGGACAGGGTTAAATGAGCAGTTCTTC. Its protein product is CSARAGTGLNEQFF.